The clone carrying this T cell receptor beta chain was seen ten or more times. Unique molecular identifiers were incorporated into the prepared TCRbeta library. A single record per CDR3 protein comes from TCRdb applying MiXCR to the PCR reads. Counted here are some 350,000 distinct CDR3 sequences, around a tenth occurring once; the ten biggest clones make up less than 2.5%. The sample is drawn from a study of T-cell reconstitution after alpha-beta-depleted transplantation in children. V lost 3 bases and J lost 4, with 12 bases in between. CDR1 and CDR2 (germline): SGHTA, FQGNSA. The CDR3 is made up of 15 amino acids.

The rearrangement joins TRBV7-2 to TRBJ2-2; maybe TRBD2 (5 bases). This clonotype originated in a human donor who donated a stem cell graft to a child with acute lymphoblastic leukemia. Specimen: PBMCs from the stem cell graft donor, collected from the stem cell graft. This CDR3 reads CASSFKSGGTGELFF. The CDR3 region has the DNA TGTGCCAGCAGCTTCAAAAGCGGAGGCACCGGGGAGCTGTTTTTT.